The 12 T cell receptor beta chains below were found in one sample sequenced in a study of blood T cell repertoires in COVID-19. Libraries were prepared by immunoSEQ multiplex PCR; TCRdb keeps only in-frame clonotypes and omits some of them. The sample records about 170,000 clones, roughly nine tenths being singletons. The sequenced sample consisted of peripheral blood. Every receptor here comes from a woman between 55 and 75 years old with COVID-19, enrolled during active disease.

This chain's CDR3 is CAGGRDRAFYGYTF. The CDR3 region has the DNA TGTGCCGGTGGTAGGGACAGGGCTTTCTATGGCTACACCTTC. This rearrangement joins TRBV30 to TRBJ1-2, with 9 bases matching TRBD1. This CDR3 contains 14 residues. Trimming removed 8 bases from V and 4 bases from J; junction bases left unmatched: 11. Germline V gives CDR1 GTSNPN, CDR2 SVGIG (reference sequence).

The chain links TRBV7-9 to TRBJ1-5, with 7 bases identical to TRBD1. The CDR3 loop spans 14 amino acids. The junction had 4 bases not matched to a gene; V was cut back by 4 bases and J by 4 bases. Germline CDR1 and CDR2: SEHNR and FQNEAQ (reference sequence). CDR3 in DNA: TGTGCCAGCAGCTCGACAGGGAGTAATCAGCCCCAGCATTTT. It encodes CASSSTGSNQPQHF.

This chain connects TRBV6-1 to TRBJ1-2; TRBD1 aligns across 7 bases. The CDR3 runs 15 residues. The J segment lost 3 bases and the V segment lost 6 bases, leaving 10 bases of the junction unmatched. Germline V CDR1 and CDR2: MNHNS, SASEGT. Here the CDR3 reads CASSITTGPDYGYTF. DNA of the CDR3: TGTGCCAGCAGCATAACGACAGGGCCGGACTATGGCTACACCTTC.

This chain joins TRBV3-1 (or the pseudogene TRBV3-2) and TRBJ2-1, with D possibly matching TRBD2 (6 bases). Per the germline V gene, CDR1 is LGHDT and CDR2 is YNNKEL (reference sequence). CDR3 length: 19 amino acids. The V end lost 1 base, the J end lost 0 bases, and 19 bases lay between the germline ends. The CDR3 is CASSQGFRGSGGSYNEQFF. CDR3 DNA: TGTGCCAGCAGCCAAGGGTTTAGAGGTAGCGGAGGCTCCTACAATGAGCAGTTCTTC.

This chain uses TRBV7-9 with TRBJ2-5, with 9 bases fitting TRBD1. The CDR3 length is 14 residues. V lost 4 bases to trimming and J lost 3 bases; unmatched junction nucleotides: 3. CDR1 is SEHNR, CDR2 FQNEAQ, per germline (reference sequence). The CDR3 nucleotides are TGTGCCAGCAGCTCATGGACAGGGGAAGAGACCCAGTACTTC. Amino acids: CASSSWTGEETQYF.

The V call is TRBV7-6, the J call TRBJ1-6; tentatively, D is TRBD1 (5 bases). Germline lookup yields CDR1 SGHVS and CDR2 FNYEAQ. V was clipped by 5 bases and J by 10 bases, with 27 bases between them. CDR3 size: 18 residues. The CDR3 DNA reads TGTGCCAGCAGCCTTAGTCCCTCAGGGCCCGCAGGTGGGTCACCCCTCCACTTT. This gives the protein CASSLSPSGPAGGSPLHF.

This chain links TRBV27 with TRBJ1-5; D is undetermined. Trimming cost V 2 bases and J 5 bases, with 7 bases left between them. CDR3 length: 13 residues. CDR1 is MNHEY, CDR2 SMNVEV, per germline (reference sequence). This CDR3 is CASSLQYDQPQHF. The CDR3 coding sequence is TGTGCCAGCAGTTTACAGTACGATCAGCCCCAGCATTTT.

In nucleotides, the CDR3 is TGTGCCAGCAGCGTAGGTACTAGCGGGAGGCGTTTGGGGTACGAGCAGTACTTC. Amino acids: CASSVGTSGRRLGYEQYF. The rearrangement uses TRBV9 and TRBJ2-7; 12 nucleotides line up with TRBD2. The CDR3 is 18 residues long. Germline lookup yields CDR1 SGDLS and CDR2 YYNGEE. Trimming cost V 0 bases and J 4 bases; bases outside gene matches: 11.

The chain couples TRBV7-2 to TRBJ1-1; a possible D gene is TRBD1 (5 bases). The CDR3 runs 15 residues. Per germline, CDR1 SGHTA and CDR2 FQGNSA. V was trimmed by 3 bases and J by 2 bases, leaving 13 bases between them. For the CDR3, the DNA is TGTGCCAGCAGCTTCTTTGGGGGGACCAACACTGAAGCTTTCTTT. It codes for CASSFFGGTNTEAFF.

The chain employs TRBV18 and TRBJ2-1; 9 positions match TRBD1. Per the germline V gene, CDR1 is KGHSH and CDR2 is LQKENI. The V and J ends lost 4 bases and 9 bases, in that order; junction bases with no gene match: 4. The CDR3 spans 13 residues. The CDR3 is CASSRDRASEQFF. The CDR3 coding sequence is TGTGCCAGCTCACGGGACAGGGCGAGTGAGCAGTTCTTC.

In DNA form, the CDR3 reads TGTGCCATCAGTGGGAAGCAGGGTAGTCATGGCTACACCTTC. Translated, it gives CAISGKQGSHGYTF. The rearrangement links TRBV10-3 to TRBJ1-2; weak D call: TRBD1 (5 bases). CDR1 and CDR2 (germline): ENHRY, SYGVKD. V shed 4 bases and J shed 6 bases, with 15 bases lying between them. CDR3 length: 14 residues.

V usage is TRBV30 and J usage is TRBJ1-6; no clear D. This CDR3 region has 12 residues. The germline V gene has CDR1 GTSNPN and CDR2 SVGIG (reference sequence). V lost 3 bases, J lost 10 bases, and 10 bases lay in between. CDR3 nucleotide sequence: TGTGCCTGGAGGACGGTGGGCTCACCCCTCCACTTT. Its translation is CAWRTVGSPLHF.